Presented here are 14 T cell receptor beta chains from one specimen sequenced in a study of tissue T cells after allogeneic stem cell transplantation. The assay was immunoSEQ multiplex PCR, and TCRdb's table has in-frame clones only and misses some. The table includes 4,800 or so clones, roughly three quarters detected once. The sequences come from tissue from the colon, collected at autopsy. The receptors were gathered from a female donor of 60 years or more with lung cancer.

This clone was seen only once. The chain couples TRBV30 to TRBJ2-4; 9 bases are a match to TRBD2. Germline CDR1 GTSNPN, CDR2 SVGIG (reference sequence). The CDR3 is made up of 15 amino acids. Trimming removed 1 base from V and 2 bases from J; junction bases left unmatched: 3. The CDR3 DNA is TGTGCCTGGAGTGGCGGGGGGGCAACCAAAAACATTCAGTACTTC. Its translation: CAWSGGGATKNIQYF.

This clone has more than one count but fewer than ten. This sequence joins TRBV19 and TRBJ1-6; D gene ambiguous. The length of the CDR3 is 15 residues. Germline V gene lookup returns CDR1 LNHDA and CDR2 SQIVND (reference sequence). With 0 bases removed from V and 6 bases from J, the gap between germline ends came to 9 bases. This CDR3 is CASSIDKLPNSPLHF. The CDR3 DNA follows: TGTGCCAGTAGTATAGATAAGTTGCCTAATTCACCCCTCCACTTT.

The J gene is TRBJ2-7, the V gene TRBV15; either TRBD1 or TRBD2 may supply D (6 bases each). The CDR3 spans 15 residues. V lost 1 base to trimming and J lost 4 bases, with 14 bases between them. Germline V gene sequence: CDR1 LNHNV, CDR2 YYDKDF (reference sequence). The CDR3 spells CATSRGGARDYEQYF. CDR3 sequence (DNA): TGTGCCACCAGCAGAGGGGGGGCGCGTGATTACGAGCAGTACTTC.

The chain couples TRBV3-1 (or the pseudogene TRBV3-2) to TRBJ2-7, with D unclear. This CDR3 contains 13 residues. CDR1 is LGHDT, CDR2 YNNKEL, per germline (reference sequence). V was cut by 6 bases and J by 0 bases, with 9 bases left in between. CDR3 sequence reads: CASRDPFSYEQYF. CDR3 nucleotides: TGTGCCAGCAGGGACCCCTTCTCCTACGAGCAGTACTTC.

This chain joins TRBV11-2 and TRBJ2-3; D not certain. V was trimmed by 5 bases and J by 6 bases, leaving 6 bases between them. The length of the CDR3 is 11 residues. Germline assignment: CDR1 SGHAT and CDR2 FQNNGV. The CDR3 sequence is CASSIGDTQYF. CDR3 nucleotide sequence: TGTGCCAGCAGCATCGGGGATACGCAGTATTTT.

The chain employs TRBV2 and TRBJ2-1; possibly TRBD1 or TRBD2 for D (5 bases each). Germline CDR1 reads SNHLY; CDR2 reads FYNNEI. This CDR3 has 12 amino acids. Trimming pared 7 bases from V and 6 bases from J, leaving 10 bases between. The CDR3 sequence is CASKLGPNEQFF. The CDR3, as DNA: TGTGCCAGCAAGTTGGGACCCAATGAGCAGTTCTTC. Full variable domain (rest looked up from reference TRBV2 and TRBJ2-1): EPEVTQTPSHQVTQMGQEVILRCVPISNHLYFYWYRQILGQKVEFLVSFYNNEISEKSEIFDDQFSVERPDGSNFTLKIRSTKLEDSAMYFCASKLGPNEQFFGPGTRLTVL.

This clone was recorded once. This chain joins TRBV5-1 and TRBJ2-7; tentatively, D is TRBD1 (6 bases). Trimming took 1 base from V and 3 from J, leaving 11 bases between them. This CDR3 comprises 14 residues. Germline V gene data show CDR1 as SGHRS and CDR2 as YFSETQ. In nucleotides, the CDR3 is TGCGCCAGCAGCTTGTCAGGGGTGGGCTACGAGCAGTACTTC. This sequence encodes CASSLSGVGYEQYF.

The chain has TRBV7-2 and TRBJ1-2, with a possible D match to TRBD1 (6 bases). Per germline, CDR1 SGHTA and CDR2 FQGNSA. CDR3 size: 19 residues. The germline V and J ends were trimmed by 5 bases and 2 bases, with 27 bases remaining between them. CDR3 protein: CASSPSLGMRSGANYGYTF. The CDR3 coding sequence is TGTGCCAGCAGCCCTAGCCTTGGGATGAGGTCAGGGGCGAACTATGGCTACACCTTC.

The count of this clone is one. V and J are TRBV19 and TRBJ1-5, with D possibly being TRBD1 (5 bases). The CDR3 sequence is 16 residues long. Germline V gene lookup returns CDR1 LNHDA and CDR2 SQIVND (reference sequence). Between the trimmed V and J ends, which lost 4 bases and 2 bases, there was a span of 15 bases. CDR3 nucleotide sequence: TGTGCCAGTAGTACGGGGGGAGGGATCGGCAATCAGCCCCAGCATTTT. Translated: CASSTGGGIGNQPQHF.

This clone was found a few times. The V gene is TRBV19, the J gene TRBJ1-3; D is possibly TRBD1 (5 bases). V was pared by 6 bases and J by 0 bases, with 15 bases between. Germline CDR1 and CDR2: LNHDA and SQIVND (reference sequence). The CDR3 runs to 16 residues. The CDR3 DNA reads as TGTGCCAGTAGGGGACTGCAGGGCCGCTCTGGAAACACCATATATTTT. Its translation is CASRGLQGRSGNTIYF.

The gene calls are TRBV11-2 and TRBJ2-7; 7 nucleotides align to TRBD1. The germline V gene has CDR1 SGHAT and CDR2 FQNNGV. V gave up 0 bases and J gave up 9 bases; unmatched junction bases: 14. The CDR3 length is 16 residues. Written as DNA, the CDR3 is TGTGCCAGCAGCTTAGAAGGGGACAGATACTACGAGCGGCAGTACTTC. Translation gives CASSLEGDRYYERQYF. The variable domain in full, completed from reference TRBV11-2 and TRBJ2-7, reads EAGVAQSPRYKIIEKRQSVAFWCNPISGHATLYWYQQILGQGPKLLIQFQNNGVVDDSQLPKDRFSAERLKGVDSTLKIQPAKLEDSAVYLCASSLEGDRYYERQYFGPGTRLTVT.

The CDR3 DNA reads as TGCGCCAGCAGCTTGGAGGCACGTCACACTGAAGCTTTCTTT. Amino acids: CASSLEARHTEAFF. J is TRBJ1-1 and V is TRBV5-1; no reliable D call. The CDR3 is 14 residues long. The V end was cut by 0 bases, the J end by 3 bases, with 9 bases between. CDR1 is SGHRS, CDR2 YFSETQ, per germline.

This chain uses TRBV5-4 with TRBJ1-2; D call uncertain. CDR3 length: 15 residues. Trimming left V 1 base short and J 3 bases short, with 13 bases between. The germline V gene has CDR1 SGHNT and CDR2 YYREEE (reference sequence). CDR3 residues: CASSLPYGPDYGYTF. CDR3 bases: TGTGCCAGCAGCTTGCCCTACGGGCCTGACTATGGCTACACCTTC.

The chain uses TRBV5-5 and TRBJ2-1; possibly TRBD1 for D (5 bases). This CDR3 comprises 16 residues. V was cut by 1 base and J by 0 bases, with 11 bases left in between. Per the germline V gene, CDR1 is SGHKS and CDR2 is YYEKEE (reference sequence). CDR3: CASSLKGDSSYNEQFF. The DNA for the CDR3 is TGTGCCAGCAGCTTGAAAGGTGACAGCTCCTACAATGAGCAGTTCTTC.